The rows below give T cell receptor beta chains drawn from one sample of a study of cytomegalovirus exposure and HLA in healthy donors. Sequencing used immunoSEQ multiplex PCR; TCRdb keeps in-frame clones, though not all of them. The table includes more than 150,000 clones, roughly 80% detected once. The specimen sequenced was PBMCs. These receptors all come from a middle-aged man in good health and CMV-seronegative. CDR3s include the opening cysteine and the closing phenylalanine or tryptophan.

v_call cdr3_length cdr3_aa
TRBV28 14 CASGEEARDYGYTF
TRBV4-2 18 CASSQRPTGTENTDTQYF
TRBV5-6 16 CASSYLGGGRADTQYF
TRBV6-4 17 CASSETGEGYGTGELFF
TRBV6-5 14 CASSWRAGGEKLFF
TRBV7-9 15 CASSFDGGGRETQYF
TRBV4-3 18 CASSQVQGTYGLNTEAFF
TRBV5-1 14 CASSSTGGRYEQYF
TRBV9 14 CASSVEGRVTEAFF
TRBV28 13 CASISDTHYGYTF
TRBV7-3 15 CASSLTSGRAYEQYF
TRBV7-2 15 CASSFGLIRGTEAFF
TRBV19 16 CASSTLLTGRNTEAFF
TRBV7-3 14 CASSLIRVTDTQYF
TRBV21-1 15 CASSKAGGAGDEQFF
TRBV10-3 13 CAISRQSNQPQHF
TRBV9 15 CASSVASGRTDTQYF
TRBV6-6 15 CASSYVGGPNYGYTF
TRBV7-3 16 CASRQYTGGFDEKLFF
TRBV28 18 CASSLQPLASASGNTIYF
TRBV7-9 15 CASRTSDRGYNEQFF
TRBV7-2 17 CASSLPGTSGGLDTQYF
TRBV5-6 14 CASSLRGQQNIQYF
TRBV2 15 CASKEQLQSNYGYTF
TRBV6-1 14 CASTTTQGIYGYTF
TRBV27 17 CASSSIVDRSNTGELFF
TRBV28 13 CASGQGAGEKLFF
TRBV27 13 CASSRAEPYEQYF
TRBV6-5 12 CASREFQGAQYF
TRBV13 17 CASSRLSSGGRTDTQYF
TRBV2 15 CASQFIRGGEDTQYF
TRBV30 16 CAWSQDRDALNYGYTF
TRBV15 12 CATSSGAGTEHF
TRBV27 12 CATGEGPYEQYF
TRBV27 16 CASSSITLAGDYEQYF
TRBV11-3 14 CASSRRGAPYEQYF
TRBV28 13 CASGPDRQETQYF
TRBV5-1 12 CASSPPGETQYF
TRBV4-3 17 CASSQDLTGTGTGEQYF
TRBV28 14 CASSAGGQRNTIYF
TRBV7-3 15 CASSPAAGGQETQYF
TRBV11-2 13 CASSLGRRTEAFF
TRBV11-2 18 CASSFPALSGGVNYGYTF
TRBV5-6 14 CASGLAGVINEQFF
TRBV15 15 CATSFQGGRNQPQHF
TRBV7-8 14 CASSLNRDQETQYF